The T cell receptor (beta chain) under discussion was sequenced for a study of blood T cells in healthy people across ages (dated by TCRdb to between 2014 and 2016). General notes on the study: Template switching captured roughly one uniquely barcoded TCR beta cDNA molecule per two T cells in model experiments. Using deep sequencing normalized with unique cDNA molecular identifiers, the study measured how TCR beta repertoire diversity changes with age. The donors were divided into four age groups: young (average roughly 15 years), middle-aged (about 39), aged (approximately 62) and long-lived (about 79). To avoid experimental bias, donors of different ages were randomly spread across the sequencing lanes. Two additional independent replicas of 1 million unique cDNA reads from the same blood draw were analyzed for two donors (one aged 18 to 30 and one aged 80 or older).

The roughly 37 donors, aged 6 to 90 years, were systemically healthy Caucasian individuals from Russia. Approximately 10 milliliters of peripheral blood were collected from each donor into EDTA-treated Vacutainer tubes. Ficoll-Paque density-gradient centrifugation was used to isolate PBMCs, with at least 7 million per sample. Total RNA was extracted from PBMCs with Trizol reagent, with at least 6 micrograms obtained per sample. Naive CD45RAhigh/CD27high T cell percentages were measured by flow cytometry on a PBMC aliquot from every donor. The library was produced with 5' RACE. TCRdb shows the sequencer as Illumina HiSeq 2500. A second PCR of about 7 to 12 cycles was performed with a sample-barcoded 5' primer and a J-beta primer mix. Each TCR beta cDNA molecule received a unique molecular identifier from a template-switch 5' adaptor carrying 12 random nucleotides. Each sample yielded at least 2.5 million CDR3-containing paired-end reads. First-strand cDNA was synthesized from all RNA with the Mint cDNA synthesis kit, primed by a TRBC-specific oligonucleotide. All cDNA was treated with uracil-DNA glycosylase and then went through a first 18-cycle PCR with the universal primers M1SS and BC2_uni_R. The paper's processing steps were these. Normalization of each sample was performed by random selection of 1 million high-quality reads, each carrying a distinct molecular identifier. Reads sharing molecular identifiers were discarded rather than binned into consensus sequences. MiTCR, set to a Q25 quality threshold and the strictest error-elimination algorithm, was used for CDR3 identification, clonotype clustering and error correction. A nonparametric unseen species model with Euler transformation was used to estimate a lower bound on total TCR beta diversity. In-frame beta chains were kept once TCRdb had trimmed the public reads at Q25 with fastp and called clones with MiXCR. Every CDR3 protein is listed once, alongside the most common genes and DNA of its rows. Clone size and V and J calls follow TCRdb, not the original study. This sample comprises 800,000 or so distinct CDR3 sequences, about 42% of them detected only once. The biggest ten clones account for 18% of the sample.

Results and caveats for the whole study, not just this receptor: As age increased, observed TCR beta diversity per million T cells dropped in a roughly linear way, and a significant reduction was already evident by age 40. A strong correlation was found between observed TCR beta diversity and the percentage of naive T cells measured by flow cytometry. Total diversity estimates from one million sequenced T cells were considered lower bounds and underestimates. Compared with the aged group, more naive CD4+ T cells, fewer expanded clones and increased TCR diversity were shown by the long-lived group, suggesting age selection. The CMV infection status of donors was not known, potentially confounding age-related changes in expanded clonotypes. Because profiling used bulk unsorted PBMCs, naive and antigen-experienced compartments could not be compared conclusively.

A few counts support this clonotype. What antigen it recognizes has not been identified. Per-base qualities were not stored, and no clone one base away is much larger. The receptor was isolated from a man older than 75 in good health. The source material was blood.

The sequenced DNA is TGTGCCAGTCACCCCCATGGGCCCTATCTTAATTCACCCCTCCACTTT. It specifies CASHPHGPYLNSPLHF. The chain links TRBV28 with TRBJ1-6, with the D gene call left open. The CDR3 covers 16 residues, taking in both the cysteine and the phenylalanine. Only CDR3 DNA is held: 48 bases, read in frame from base 1. The germline V gene provides CDR1 MDHEN and CDR2 SYDVKM. The V end loses 9 bases and the J end loses 6 bases, and a stretch of 21 bases separates them.